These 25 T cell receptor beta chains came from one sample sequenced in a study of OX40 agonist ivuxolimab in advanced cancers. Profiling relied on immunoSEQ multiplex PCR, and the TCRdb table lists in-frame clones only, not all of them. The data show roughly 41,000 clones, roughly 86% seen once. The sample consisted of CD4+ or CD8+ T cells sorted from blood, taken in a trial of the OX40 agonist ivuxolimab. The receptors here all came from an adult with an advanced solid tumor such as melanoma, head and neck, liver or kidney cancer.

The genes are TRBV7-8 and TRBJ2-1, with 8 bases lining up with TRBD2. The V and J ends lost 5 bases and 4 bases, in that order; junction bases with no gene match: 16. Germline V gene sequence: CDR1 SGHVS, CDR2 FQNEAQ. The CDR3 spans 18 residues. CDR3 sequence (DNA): TGTGCCAGCAGCCGACCGGGACTAGTGGGGGCCGAATACAATGAGCAGTTCTTC. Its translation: CASSRPGLVGAEYNEQFF.

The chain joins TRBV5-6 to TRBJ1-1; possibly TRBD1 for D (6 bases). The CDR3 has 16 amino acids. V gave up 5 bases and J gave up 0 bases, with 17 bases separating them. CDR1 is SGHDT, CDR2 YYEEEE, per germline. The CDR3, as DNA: TGTGCCAGCAGGCTAGGGGGATTTCATGTGAACACTGAAGCTTTCTTT. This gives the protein CASRLGGFHVNTEAFF. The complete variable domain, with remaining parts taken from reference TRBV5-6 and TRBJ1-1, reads DAGVTQSPTHLIKTRGQQVTLRCSPKSGHDTVSWYQQALGQGPQFIFQYYEEEERQRGNFPDRFSGHQFPNYSSELNVNALLLGDSALYLCASRLGGFHVNTEAFFGQGTRLTVV.

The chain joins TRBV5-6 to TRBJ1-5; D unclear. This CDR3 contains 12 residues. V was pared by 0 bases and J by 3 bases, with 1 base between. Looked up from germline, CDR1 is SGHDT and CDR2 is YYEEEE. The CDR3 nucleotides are TGTGCCAGCAGCTTGGCCAATCAGCCCCAGCATTTT. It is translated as CASSLANQPQHF.

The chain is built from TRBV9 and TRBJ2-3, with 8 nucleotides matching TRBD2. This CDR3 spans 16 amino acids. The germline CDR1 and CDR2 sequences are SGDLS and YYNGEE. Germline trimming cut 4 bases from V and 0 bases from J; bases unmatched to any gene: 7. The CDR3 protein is CASSQTSGYSTDTQYF. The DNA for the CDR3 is TGTGCCAGCAGCCAAACTAGCGGTTATAGCACAGATACGCAGTATTTT.

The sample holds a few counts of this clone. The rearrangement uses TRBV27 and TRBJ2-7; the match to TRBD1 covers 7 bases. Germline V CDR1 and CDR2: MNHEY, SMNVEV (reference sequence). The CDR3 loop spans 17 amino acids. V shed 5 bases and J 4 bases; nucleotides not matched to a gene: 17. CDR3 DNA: TGTGCCAGCAGTCAAAACACGGACAGGTTCTACTTATACGAGCAGTACTTC. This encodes CASSQNTDRFYLYEQYF.

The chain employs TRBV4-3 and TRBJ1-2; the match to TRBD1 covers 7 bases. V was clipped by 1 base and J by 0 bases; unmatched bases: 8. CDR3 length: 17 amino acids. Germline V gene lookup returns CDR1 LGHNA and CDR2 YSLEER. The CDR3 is CASSQGGTGVPNYGYTF. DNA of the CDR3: TGCGCCAGCAGCCAAGGTGGCACAGGGGTTCCTAACTATGGCTACACCTTC.

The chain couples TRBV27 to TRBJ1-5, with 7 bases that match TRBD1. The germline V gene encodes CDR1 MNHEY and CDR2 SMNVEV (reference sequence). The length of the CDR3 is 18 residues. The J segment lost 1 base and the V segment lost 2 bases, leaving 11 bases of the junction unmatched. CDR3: CASSLTVEGARSNQPQHF. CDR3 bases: TGTGCCAGCAGTTTAACCGTGGAGGGGGCTCGGAGCAATCAGCCCCAGCATTTT.

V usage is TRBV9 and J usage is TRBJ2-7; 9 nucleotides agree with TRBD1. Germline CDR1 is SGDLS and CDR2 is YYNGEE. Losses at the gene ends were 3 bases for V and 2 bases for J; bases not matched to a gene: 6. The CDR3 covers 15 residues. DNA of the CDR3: TGTGCCAGCAGCGCCGGGACAGGGATGGCCTACGAGCAGTACTTC. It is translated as CASSAGTGMAYEQYF.

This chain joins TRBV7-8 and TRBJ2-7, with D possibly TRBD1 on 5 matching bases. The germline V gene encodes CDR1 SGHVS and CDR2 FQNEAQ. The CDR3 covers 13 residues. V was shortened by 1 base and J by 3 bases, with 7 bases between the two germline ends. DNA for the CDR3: TGTGCCAGCAGCTTAGGACAGAACTACGAGCAGTACTTC. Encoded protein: CASSLGQNYEQYF.

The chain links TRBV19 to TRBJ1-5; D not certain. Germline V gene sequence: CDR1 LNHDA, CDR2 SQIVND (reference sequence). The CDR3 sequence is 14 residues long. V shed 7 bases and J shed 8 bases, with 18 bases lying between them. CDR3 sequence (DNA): TGTGCCAGTACGCCCCGTACGCAGTTAGAGCCCCAGCATTTT. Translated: CASTPRTQLEPQHF. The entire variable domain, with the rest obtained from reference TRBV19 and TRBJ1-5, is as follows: DGGITQSPKYLFRKEGQNVTLSCEQNLNHDAMYWYRQDPGQGLRLIYYSQIVNDFQKGDIAEGYSVSREKKESFPLTVTSAQKNPTAFYLCASTPRTQLEPQHFGDGTRLSIL.

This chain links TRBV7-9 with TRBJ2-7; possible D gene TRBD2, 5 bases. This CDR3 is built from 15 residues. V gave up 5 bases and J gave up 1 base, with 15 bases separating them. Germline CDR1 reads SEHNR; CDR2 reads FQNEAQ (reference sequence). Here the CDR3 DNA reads TGTGCCAGCAGCCTCCCCGAAGAGGGTTCCTACGAGCAGTACTTC. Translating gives CASSLPEEGSYEQYF.

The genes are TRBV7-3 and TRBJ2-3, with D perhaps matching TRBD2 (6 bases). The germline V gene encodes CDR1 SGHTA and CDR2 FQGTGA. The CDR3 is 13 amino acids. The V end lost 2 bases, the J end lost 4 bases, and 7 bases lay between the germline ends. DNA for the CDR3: TGTGCCAGCAGCTTAGGAGGGGCAGATACGCAGTATTTT. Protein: CASSLGGADTQYF.

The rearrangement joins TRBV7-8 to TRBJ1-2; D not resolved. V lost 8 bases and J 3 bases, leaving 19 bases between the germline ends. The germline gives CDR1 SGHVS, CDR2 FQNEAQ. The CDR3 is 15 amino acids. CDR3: CASGGLRANYYGYTF. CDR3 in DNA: TGTGCCAGCGGAGGCCTAAGGGCTAACTACTATGGCTACACCTTC. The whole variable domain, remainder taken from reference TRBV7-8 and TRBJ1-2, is GAGVSQSPRYKVAKRGQDVALRCDPISGHVSLFWYQQALGQGPEFLTYFQNEAQLDKSGLPSDRFFAERPEGSVSTLKIQRTQQEDSAVYLCASGGLRANYYGYTFGSGTRLTVV.

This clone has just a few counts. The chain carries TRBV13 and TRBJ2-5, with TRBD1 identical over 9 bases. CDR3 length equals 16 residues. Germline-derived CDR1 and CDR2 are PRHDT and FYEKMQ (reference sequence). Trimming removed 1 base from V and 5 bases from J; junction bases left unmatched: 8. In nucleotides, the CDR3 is TGTGCCAGCAGCTTAGCTGAACAGGGGGCTGGGGAGACCCAGTACTTC. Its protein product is CASSLAEQGAGETQYF.

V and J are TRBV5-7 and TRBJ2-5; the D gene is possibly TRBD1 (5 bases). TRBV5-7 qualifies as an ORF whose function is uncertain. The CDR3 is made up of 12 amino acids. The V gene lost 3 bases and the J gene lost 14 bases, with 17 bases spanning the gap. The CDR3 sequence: CASSYTRLQGYF. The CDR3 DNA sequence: TGTGCCAGCAGCTACACCCGACTCCAGGGATACTTC.

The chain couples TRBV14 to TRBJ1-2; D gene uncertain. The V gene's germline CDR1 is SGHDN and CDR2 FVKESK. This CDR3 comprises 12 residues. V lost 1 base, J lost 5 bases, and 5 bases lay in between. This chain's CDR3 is CASSQGHYGYTF. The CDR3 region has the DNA TGTGCCAGCAGCCAAGGGCATTATGGCTACACCTTC.

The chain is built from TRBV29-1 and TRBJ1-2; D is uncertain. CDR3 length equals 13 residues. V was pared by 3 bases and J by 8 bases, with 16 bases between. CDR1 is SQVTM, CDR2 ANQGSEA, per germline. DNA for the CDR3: TGCAGCGTTGAGCGGGAAATTGAAGCGGGCTACACCTTC. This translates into CSVEREIEAGYTF. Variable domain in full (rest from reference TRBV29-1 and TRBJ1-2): SAVISQKPSRDICQRGTSLTIQCQVDSQVTMMFWYRQQPGQSLTLIATANQGSEATYESGFVIDKFPISRPNLTFSTLTVSNMSPEDSSIYLCSVEREIEAGYTFGSGTRLTVV.

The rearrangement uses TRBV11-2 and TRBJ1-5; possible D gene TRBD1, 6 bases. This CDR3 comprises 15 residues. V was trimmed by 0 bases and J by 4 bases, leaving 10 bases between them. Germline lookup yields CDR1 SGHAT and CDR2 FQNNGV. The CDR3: CASSLDRGTNQPQHF. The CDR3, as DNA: TGTGCCAGCAGCTTAGACAGGGGTACGAATCAGCCCCAGCATTTT.

CDR3 DNA: TGTGCCAGCAGCTTAAGGGTCACTGAAGCTTTCTTT. This translates into CASSLRVTEAFF. The rearrangement joins TRBV7-9 to TRBJ1-1; unclear D gene. The length of the CDR3 is 12 residues. V was clipped by 2 bases and J by 4 bases, with 5 bases between them. Germline CDR1 SEHNR, CDR2 FQNEAQ (reference sequence). The complete variable domain, with remaining parts taken from reference TRBV7-9 and TRBJ1-1, reads DTGVSQNPRHKITKRGQNVTFRCDPISEHNRLYWYRQTLGQGPEFLTYFQNEAQLEKSRLLSDRFSAERPKGSFSTLEIQRTEQGDSAMYLCASSLRVTEAFFGQGTRLTVV.

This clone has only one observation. CDR3 nucleotides: TGTGCCAGCACCCCAGGACAAGGGACGCAGTATTTT. This encodes CASTPGQGTQYF. This chain links TRBV5-6 with TRBJ2-3; a weak D match, TRBD1 (5 bases). Germline V gene data show CDR1 as SGHDT and CDR2 as YYEEEE. Trimming stripped 6 bases from V and 9 bases from J, with 14 bases between. This CDR3 contains 12 residues.

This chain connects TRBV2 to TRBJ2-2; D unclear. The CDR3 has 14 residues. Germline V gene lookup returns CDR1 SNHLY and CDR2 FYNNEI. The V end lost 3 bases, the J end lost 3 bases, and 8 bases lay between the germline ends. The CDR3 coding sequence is TGTGCCAGCAGTGATCATGAGGACACCGGGGAGCTGTTTTTT. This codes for CASSDHEDTGELFF.

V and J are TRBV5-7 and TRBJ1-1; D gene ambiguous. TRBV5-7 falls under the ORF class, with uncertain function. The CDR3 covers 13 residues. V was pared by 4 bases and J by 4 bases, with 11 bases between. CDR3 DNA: TGTGCCAGCAGCCCCCGGAACCGCACTGAAGCTTTCTTT. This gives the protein CASSPRNRTEAFF.

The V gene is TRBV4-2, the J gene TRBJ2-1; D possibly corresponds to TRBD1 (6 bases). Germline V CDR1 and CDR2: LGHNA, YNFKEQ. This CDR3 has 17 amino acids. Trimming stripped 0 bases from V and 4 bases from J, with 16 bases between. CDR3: CASSQDPPVGAYNEQFF. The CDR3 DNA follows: TGTGCCAGCAGCCAAGACCCCCCAGTGGGGGCATACAATGAGCAGTTCTTC.

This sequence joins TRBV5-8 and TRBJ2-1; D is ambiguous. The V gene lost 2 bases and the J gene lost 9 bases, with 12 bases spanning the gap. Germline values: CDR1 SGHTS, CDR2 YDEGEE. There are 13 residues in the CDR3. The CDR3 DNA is TGTGCCAGCAGCTTATCCCTTGGAGCTGAGCAGTTCTTC. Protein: CASSLSLGAEQFF.

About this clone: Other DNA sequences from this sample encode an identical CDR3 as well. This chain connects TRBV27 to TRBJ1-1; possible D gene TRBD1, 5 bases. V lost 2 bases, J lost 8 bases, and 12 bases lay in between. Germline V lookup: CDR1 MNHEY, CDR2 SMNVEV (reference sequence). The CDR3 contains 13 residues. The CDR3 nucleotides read TGTGCCAGCAGTTTACGTCGGGGGAACGAAGCTTTCTTT. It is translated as CASSLRRGNEAFF.